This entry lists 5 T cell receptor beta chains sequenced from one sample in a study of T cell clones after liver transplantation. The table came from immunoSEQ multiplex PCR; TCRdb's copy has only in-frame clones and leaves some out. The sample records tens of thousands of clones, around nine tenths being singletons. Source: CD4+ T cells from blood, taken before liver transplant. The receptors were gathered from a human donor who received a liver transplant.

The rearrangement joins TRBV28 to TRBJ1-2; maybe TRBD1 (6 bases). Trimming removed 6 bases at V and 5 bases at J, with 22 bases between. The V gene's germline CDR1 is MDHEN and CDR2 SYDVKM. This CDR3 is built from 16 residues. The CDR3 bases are TGTGCCAGCAGCCAATATCGACAGGAGACGGTGTATGGCTACACCTTC. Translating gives CASSQYRQETVYGYTF.

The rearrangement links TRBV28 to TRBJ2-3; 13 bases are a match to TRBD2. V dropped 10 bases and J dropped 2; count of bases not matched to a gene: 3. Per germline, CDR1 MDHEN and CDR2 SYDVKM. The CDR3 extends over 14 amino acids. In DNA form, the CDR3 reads TGTGCCATGGGACTAGCGGGGAACACAGATACGCAGTATTTT. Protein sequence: CAMGLAGNTDTQYF.

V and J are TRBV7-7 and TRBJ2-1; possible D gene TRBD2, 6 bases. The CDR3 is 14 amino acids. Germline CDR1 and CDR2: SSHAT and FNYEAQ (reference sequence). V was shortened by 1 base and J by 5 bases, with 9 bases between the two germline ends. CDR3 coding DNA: TGTGCCAGCAGCTTAGGACTAGGTGACAATGAGCAGTTCTTC. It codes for CASSLGLGDNEQFF.

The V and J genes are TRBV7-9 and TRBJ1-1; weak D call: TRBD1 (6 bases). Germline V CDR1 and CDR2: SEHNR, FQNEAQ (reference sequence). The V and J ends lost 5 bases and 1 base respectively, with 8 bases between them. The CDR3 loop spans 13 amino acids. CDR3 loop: CASSRGQNTEAFF. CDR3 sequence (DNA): TGTGCCAGCAGCCGGGGACAGAACACTGAAGCTTTCTTT.

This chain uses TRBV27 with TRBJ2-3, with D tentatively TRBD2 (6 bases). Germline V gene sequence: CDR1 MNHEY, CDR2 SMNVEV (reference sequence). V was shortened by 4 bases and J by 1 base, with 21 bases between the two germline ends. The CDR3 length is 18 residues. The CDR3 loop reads CASSSPARMGGGTDTQYF. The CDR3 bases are TGTGCCAGCAGTTCCCCCGCCCGAATGGGAGGTGGCACAGATACGCAGTATTTT.